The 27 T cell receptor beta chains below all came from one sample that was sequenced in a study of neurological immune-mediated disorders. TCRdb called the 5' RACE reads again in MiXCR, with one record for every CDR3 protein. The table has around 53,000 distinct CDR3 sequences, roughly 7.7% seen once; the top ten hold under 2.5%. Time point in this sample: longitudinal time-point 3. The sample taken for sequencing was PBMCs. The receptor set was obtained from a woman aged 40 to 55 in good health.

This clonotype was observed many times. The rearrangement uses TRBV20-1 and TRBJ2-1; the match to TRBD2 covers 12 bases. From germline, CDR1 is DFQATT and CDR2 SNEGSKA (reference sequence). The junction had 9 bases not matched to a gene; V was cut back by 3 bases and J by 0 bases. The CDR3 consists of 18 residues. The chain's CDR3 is CSARSLAGGSSSYNEQFF. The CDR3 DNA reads TGCAGTGCTAGGAGCCTAGCGGGGGGGTCGAGCTCCTACAATGAGCAGTTCTTC.

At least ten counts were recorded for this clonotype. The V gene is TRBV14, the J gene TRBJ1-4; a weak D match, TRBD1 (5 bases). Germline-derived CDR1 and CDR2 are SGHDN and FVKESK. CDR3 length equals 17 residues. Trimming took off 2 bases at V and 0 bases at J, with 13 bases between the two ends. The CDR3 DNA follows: TGTGCCAGCAGCCAACGTGGGGGGTTTGCAACTAATGAAAAACTGTTTTTT. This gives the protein CASSQRGGFATNEKLFF.

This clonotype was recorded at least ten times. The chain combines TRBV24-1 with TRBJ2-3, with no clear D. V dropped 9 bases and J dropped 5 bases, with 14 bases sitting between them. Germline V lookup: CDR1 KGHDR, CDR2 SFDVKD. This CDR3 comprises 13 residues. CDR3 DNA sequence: TGTGCCACCTCCAGGTCCCCGCAAGATACGCAGTATTTT. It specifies CATSRSPQDTQYF.

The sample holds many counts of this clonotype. DNA of the CDR3: TGTGCTAGTGGTTTGCACCACAGGGGCCACGAGCAGTACTTC. Translating gives CASGLHHRGHEQYF. The chain carries TRBV12-5 and TRBJ2-7; TRBD1 agrees at 7 bases. Germline CDR1 LGHNT, CDR2 FRNRAP. V was pared by 2 bases and J by 5 bases, with 6 bases of the junction left unmatched. The CDR3 covers 14 residues.

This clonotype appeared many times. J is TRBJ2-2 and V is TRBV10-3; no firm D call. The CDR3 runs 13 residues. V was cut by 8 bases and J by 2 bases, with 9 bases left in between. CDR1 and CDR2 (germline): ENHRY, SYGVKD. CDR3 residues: CAIPTDNTGELFF. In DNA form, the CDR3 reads TGTGCCATCCCCACAGACAACACCGGGGAGCTGTTTTTT.

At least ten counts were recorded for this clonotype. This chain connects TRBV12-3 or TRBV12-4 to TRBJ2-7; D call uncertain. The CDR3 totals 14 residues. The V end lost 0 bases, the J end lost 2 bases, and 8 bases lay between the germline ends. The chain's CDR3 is CASSLAPSAYEQYF. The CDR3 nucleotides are TGTGCCAGCAGTTTAGCGCCCTCAGCCTACGAGCAGTACTTC.

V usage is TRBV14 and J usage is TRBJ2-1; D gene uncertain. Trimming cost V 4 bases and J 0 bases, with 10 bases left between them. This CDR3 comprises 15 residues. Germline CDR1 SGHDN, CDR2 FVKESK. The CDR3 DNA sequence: TGTGCCAGCAGCCGATGGGCTAGCTCCTACAATGAGCAGTTCTTC. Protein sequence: CASSRWASSYNEQFF.

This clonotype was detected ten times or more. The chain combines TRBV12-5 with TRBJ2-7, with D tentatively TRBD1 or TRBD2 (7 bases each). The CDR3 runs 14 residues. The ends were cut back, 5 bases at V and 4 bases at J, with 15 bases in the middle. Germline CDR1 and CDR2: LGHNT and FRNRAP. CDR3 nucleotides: TGTGCTAGTGGTCCCCCAGGGGGGGCTTACGAGCAGTACTTC. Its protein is CASGPPGGAYEQYF. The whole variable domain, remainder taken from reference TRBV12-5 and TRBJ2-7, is DARVTQTPRHKVTEMGQEVTMRCQPILGHNTVFWYRQTMMQGLELLAYFRNRAPLDDSGMPKDRFSAEMPDATLATLKIQPSEPRDSAVYFCASGPPGGAYEQYFGPGTRLTVT.

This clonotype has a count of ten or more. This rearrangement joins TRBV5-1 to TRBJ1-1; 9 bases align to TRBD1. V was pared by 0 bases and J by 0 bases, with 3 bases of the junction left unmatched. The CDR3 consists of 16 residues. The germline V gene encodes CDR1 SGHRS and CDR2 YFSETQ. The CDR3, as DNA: TGCGCCAGCAGCTTGGCCCGGGACAGGGTGAACACTGAAGCTTTCTTT. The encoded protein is CASSLARDRVNTEAFF.

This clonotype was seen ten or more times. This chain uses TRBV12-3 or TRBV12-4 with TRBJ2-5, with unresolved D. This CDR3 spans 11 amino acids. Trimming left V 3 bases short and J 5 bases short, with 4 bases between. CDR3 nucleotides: TGTGCCAGCAGTTTTCGGGAGACCCAGTACTTC. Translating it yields CASSFRETQYF.

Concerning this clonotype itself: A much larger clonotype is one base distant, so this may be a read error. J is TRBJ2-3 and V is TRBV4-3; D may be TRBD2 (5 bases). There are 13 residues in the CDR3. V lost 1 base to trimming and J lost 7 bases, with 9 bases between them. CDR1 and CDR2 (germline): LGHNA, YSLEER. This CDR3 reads CASSQGRGYTQYF. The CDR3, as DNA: TGCGCCAGCAGCCAAGGTAGAGGGTATACGCAGTATTTT.

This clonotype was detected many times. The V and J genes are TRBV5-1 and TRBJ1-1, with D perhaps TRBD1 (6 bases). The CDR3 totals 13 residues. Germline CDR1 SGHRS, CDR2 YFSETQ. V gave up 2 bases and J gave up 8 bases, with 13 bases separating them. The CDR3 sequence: CASSFQGREEAFF. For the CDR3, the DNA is TGCGCCAGCAGCTTTCAGGGGAGAGAGGAAGCTTTCTTT.

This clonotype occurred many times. In DNA, the CDR3 is TGTGCCAGCAGCCCCAGGGGGGTTTCGGGGACCATATATTTT. Translation: CASSPRGVSGTIYF. The chain joins TRBV27 to TRBJ1-3; 7 positions match TRBD1. V lost 6 bases to trimming and J lost 10 bases; unmatched junction nucleotides: 12. In germline, CDR1 is MNHEY, CDR2 SMNVEV (reference sequence). This CDR3 region has 14 residues.

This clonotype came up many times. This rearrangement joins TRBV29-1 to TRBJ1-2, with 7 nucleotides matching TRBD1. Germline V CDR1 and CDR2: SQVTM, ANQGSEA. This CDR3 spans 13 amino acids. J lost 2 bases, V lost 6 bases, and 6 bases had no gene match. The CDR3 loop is CSVSPGQNYGYTF. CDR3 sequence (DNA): TGCAGCGTCTCCCCGGGACAGAACTATGGCTACACCTTC.

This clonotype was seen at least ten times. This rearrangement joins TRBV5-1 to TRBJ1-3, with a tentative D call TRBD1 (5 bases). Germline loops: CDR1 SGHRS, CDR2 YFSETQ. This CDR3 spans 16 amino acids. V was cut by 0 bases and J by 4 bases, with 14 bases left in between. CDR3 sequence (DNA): TGCGCCAGCAGCTTGGACGGGACGCCGGGAGGAAACACCATATATTTT. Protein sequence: CASSLDGTPGGNTIYF.

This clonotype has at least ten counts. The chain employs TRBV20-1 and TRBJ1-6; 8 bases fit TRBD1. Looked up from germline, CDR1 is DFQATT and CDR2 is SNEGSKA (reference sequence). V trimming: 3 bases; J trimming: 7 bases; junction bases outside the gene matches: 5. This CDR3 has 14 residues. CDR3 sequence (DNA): TGCAGTGCTAGGATGGGGACAGGCAATTCACCCCTCCACTTT. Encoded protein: CSARMGTGNSPLHF.

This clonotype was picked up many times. The CDR3 coding sequence is TGTGCCAGCAGTTTTGCCGGGGACACCGGGGAGCTGTTTTTT. It is translated as CASSFAGDTGELFF. The chain has TRBV27 and TRBJ2-2, with D tentatively TRBD2 (5 bases). V was pared by 3 bases and J by 3 bases, with 8 bases between. This CDR3 comprises 14 residues. CDR1 is MNHEY and CDR2 is SMNVEV in the germline V gene (reference sequence).

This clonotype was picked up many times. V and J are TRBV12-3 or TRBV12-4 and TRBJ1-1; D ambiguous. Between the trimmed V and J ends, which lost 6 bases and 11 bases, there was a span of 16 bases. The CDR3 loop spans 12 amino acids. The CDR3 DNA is TGTGCCAGCAGCACCCTACACTTGGGGGCTTTCTTT. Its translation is CASSTLHLGAFF.

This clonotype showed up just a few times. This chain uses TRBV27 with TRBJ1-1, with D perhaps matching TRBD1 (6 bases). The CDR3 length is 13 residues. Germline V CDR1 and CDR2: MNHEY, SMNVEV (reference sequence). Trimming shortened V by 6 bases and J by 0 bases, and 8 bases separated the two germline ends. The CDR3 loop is CASRDSMNTEAFF. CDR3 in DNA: TGTGCCAGCAGGGACAGCATGAACACTGAAGCTTTCTTT.

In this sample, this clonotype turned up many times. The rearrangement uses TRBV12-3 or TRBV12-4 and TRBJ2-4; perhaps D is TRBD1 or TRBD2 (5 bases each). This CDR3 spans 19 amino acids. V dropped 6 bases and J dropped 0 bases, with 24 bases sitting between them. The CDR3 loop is CASSQSGTEETLAKNIQYF. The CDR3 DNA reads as TGTGCCAGCAGCCAGTCCGGGACGGAGGAGACTTTAGCCAAAAACATTCAGTACTTC.

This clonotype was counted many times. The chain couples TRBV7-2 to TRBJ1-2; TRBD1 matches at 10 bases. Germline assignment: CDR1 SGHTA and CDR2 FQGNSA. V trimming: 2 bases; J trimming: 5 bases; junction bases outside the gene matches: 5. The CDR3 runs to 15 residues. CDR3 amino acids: CASSLSPGQGYGYTF. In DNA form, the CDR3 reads TGTGCCAGCAGCTTAAGTCCGGGACAGGGGTATGGCTACACCTTC.

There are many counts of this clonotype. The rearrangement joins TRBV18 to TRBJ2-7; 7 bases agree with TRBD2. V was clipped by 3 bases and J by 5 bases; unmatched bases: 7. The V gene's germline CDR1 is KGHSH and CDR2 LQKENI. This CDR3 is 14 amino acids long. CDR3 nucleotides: TGTGCCAGCTCACCGGAGCGGGATGGCCACGAGCAGTACTTC. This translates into CASSPERDGHEQYF. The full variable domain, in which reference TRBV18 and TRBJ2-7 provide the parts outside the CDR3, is NAGVMQNPRHLVRRRGQEARLRCSPMKGHSHVYWYRQLPEEGLKFMVYLQKENIIDESGMPKERFSAEFPKEGPSILRIQQVVRGDSAAYFCASSPERDGHEQYFGPGTRLTVT.

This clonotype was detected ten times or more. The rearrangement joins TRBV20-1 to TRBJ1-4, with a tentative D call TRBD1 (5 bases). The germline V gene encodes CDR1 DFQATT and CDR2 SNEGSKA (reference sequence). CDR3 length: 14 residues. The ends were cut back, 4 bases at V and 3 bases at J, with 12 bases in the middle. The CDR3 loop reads CSAKGGEANEKLFF. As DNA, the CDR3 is TGCAGTGCTAAAGGAGGGGAGGCTAATGAAAAACTGTTTTTT.

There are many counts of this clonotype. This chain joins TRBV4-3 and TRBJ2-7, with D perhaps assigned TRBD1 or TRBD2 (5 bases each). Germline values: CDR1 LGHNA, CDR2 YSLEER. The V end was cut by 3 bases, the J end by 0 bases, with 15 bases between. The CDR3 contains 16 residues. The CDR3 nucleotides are TGCGCCAGCAGCCAGGGCAGTCCGGGACGCTCCTACGAGCAGTACTTC. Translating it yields CASSQGSPGRSYEQYF.

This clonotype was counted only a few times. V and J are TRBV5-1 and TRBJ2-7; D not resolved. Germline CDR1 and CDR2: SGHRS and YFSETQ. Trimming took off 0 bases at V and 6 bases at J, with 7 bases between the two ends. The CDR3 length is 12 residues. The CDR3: CASSLGSLEQYF. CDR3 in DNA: TGCGCCAGCAGCTTGGGTTCACTCGAGCAGTACTTC. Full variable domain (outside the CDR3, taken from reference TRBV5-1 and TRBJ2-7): KAGVTQTPRYLIKTRGQQVTLSCSPISGHRSVSWYQQTPGQGLQFLFEYFSETQRNKGNFPGRFSGRQFSNSRSEMNVSTLELGDSALYLCASSLGSLEQYFGPGTRLTVT.

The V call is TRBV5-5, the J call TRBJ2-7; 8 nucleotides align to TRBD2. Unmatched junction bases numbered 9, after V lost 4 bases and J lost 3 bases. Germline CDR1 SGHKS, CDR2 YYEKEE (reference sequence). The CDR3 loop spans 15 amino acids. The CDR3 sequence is CASSLSSGSFYEQYF. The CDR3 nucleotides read TGTGCCAGCAGCCTATCAAGCGGGAGCTTCTACGAGCAGTACTTC.

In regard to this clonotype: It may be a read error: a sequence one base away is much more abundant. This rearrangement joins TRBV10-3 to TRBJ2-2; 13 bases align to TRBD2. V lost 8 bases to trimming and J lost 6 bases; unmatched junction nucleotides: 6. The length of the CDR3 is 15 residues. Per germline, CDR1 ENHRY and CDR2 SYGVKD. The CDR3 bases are TGTGCCATCGGGGCGGGACTAGCGGGATCCGGGGAGCTGTTTTTT. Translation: CAIGAGLAGSGELFF.